The sequence of this TCR beta chain was determined in a study of high-grade serous ovarian cancer treatment subgroups. Profiled with immunoSEQ multiplex PCR; TCRdb holds only in-frame clones, not every one. The profile shows some 3,900 clones, over 65% of them singletons. Germline V lookup: CDR1 GTSNPN, CDR2 SVGIG (reference sequence). CDR3 length: 14 residues. V was pared by 2 bases and J by 7 bases, with 5 bases of the junction left unmatched. Tumor tissue was taken before any definitive surgery or chemotherapy was given. The origin of this receptor is a human donor with high-grade serous ovarian cancer. Sequencing was performed on tumor tissue. V is TRBV30 and J is TRBJ2-1; 10 bases align to TRBD2. The CDR3 reads CAWSFSGGLNEQFF. The CDR3 coding sequence is TGTGCCTGGAGTTTTAGCGGGGGGTTGAATGAGCAGTTCTTC.